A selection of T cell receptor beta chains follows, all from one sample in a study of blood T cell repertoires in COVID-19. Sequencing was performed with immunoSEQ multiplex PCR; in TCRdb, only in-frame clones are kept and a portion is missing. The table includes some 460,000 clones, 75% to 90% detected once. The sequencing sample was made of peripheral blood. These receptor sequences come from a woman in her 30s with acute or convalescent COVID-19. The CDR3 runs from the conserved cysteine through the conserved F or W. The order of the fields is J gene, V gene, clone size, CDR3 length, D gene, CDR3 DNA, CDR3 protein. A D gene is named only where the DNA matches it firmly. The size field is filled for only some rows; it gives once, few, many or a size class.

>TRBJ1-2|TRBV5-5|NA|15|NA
TGTGCCAGCAGCTTGGGTTGGGCCTATAACTATGGCTACACCTTC
CASSLGWAYNYGYTF
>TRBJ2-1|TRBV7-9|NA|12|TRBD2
TGTGCCAGCAGTAGCGGGGGCAATGAGCAGTTCTTC
CASSSGGNEQFF
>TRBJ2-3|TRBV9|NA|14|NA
TGTGCCAGCAGCGTAGATTCTGGCACAGATACGCAGTATTTT
CASSVDSGTDTQYF
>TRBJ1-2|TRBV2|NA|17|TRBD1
TGTGCCAGCACTATGAGGACAGGGGGGAAAGCTAACTATGGCTACACCTTC
CASTMRTGGKANYGYTF
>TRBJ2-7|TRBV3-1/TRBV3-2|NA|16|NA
TGTGCCAGCAGCTACGGGTGGCGGGCGCCCTCCTACGAGCAGTACTTC
CASSYGWRAPSYEQYF
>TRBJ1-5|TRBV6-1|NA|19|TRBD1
TGTGCCAGCAGTGAAGACATCGTGTCGTTGGGACAGGGCGGTCAGCCCCAGCATTTT
CASSEDIVSLGQGGQPQHF
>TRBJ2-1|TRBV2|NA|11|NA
TGTGCCAGCACAACGGGTAATGAGCAGTTCTTC
CASTTGNEQFF
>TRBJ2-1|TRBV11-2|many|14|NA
TGTGCCAGCAGCCCTGGCAGGGCTCGGAATGAGCAGTTCTTC
CASSPGRARNEQFF
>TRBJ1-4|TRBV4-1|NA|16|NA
TGCGCCAGCAGCCAAGATCGGGCGACTAATGGTGAAAAACTGTTTTTT
CASSQDRATNGEKLFF
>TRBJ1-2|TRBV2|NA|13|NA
TGTGCCAGCAGTCCACAGGGTGACTATGGCTACACCTTC
CASSPQGDYGYTF
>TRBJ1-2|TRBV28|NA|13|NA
TGTGCCACCATTATGGCTGGAGACTATGGCTACACCTTC
CATIMAGDYGYTF
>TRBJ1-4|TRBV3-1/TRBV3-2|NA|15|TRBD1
TGTGCCAGCAGCCCCGGACAGGCAAGTAATGAAAAACTGTTTTTT
CASSPGQASNEKLFF
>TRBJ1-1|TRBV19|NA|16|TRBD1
TGTGCCAGTAGTACCGGGACAGGGGGCTGGAACACTGAAGCTTTCTTT
CASSTGTGGWNTEAFF
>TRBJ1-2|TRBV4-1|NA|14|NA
TGCGCCAGCAGCCAAACGCAGGGAAACTATGGCTACACCTTC
CASSQTQGNYGYTF